These 27 T cell receptor beta chains were sequenced from one sample in a study of blood T cell repertoires in COVID-19. Assay: immunoSEQ multiplex PCR; the TCRdb copy retains only in-frame clones and omits some. Among 120,000 to 150,000 clones, approximately 80% were seen once, and the ten largest hold 1.5% to 2%. Sequenced: PBMCs or T cells enriched from blood (not recorded which). The receptors here all came from a woman aged 18 to 35 who had been exposed to COVID-19.

The chain uses TRBV5-4 and TRBJ1-2, with D perhaps matching TRBD1 (6 bases). Looked up from germline, CDR1 is SGHNT and CDR2 is YYREEE (reference sequence). The CDR3 runs 15 residues. V gave up 3 bases and J gave up 0 bases, with 12 bases separating them. CDR3 loop: CASSYPDRPNYGYTF. The CDR3 DNA reads TGTGCCAGCAGCTATCCGGACAGACCTAACTATGGCTACACCTTC.

The chain carries TRBV11-2 and TRBJ2-1; maybe TRBD2 (5 bases). CDR1 is SGHAT, CDR2 FQNNGV, per germline. V lost 3 bases to trimming and J lost 3 bases, with 12 bases between them. The CDR3 is 15 amino acids. CDR3 loop: CASSFFSRGYNEQFF. The CDR3, as DNA: TGTGCCAGCAGCTTTTTTTCACGGGGCTACAATGAGCAGTTCTTC.

The chain carries TRBV19 and TRBJ2-5, with TRBD2 identical over 11 bases. Germline CDR1 reads LNHDA; CDR2 reads SQIVND (reference sequence). V was clipped by 4 bases and J by 3 bases; unmatched bases: 10. The CDR3 is 17 residues long. CDR3 in amino acids: CASSTLPRLAGKETQYF. In DNA form, the CDR3 reads TGTGCCAGTAGTACCCTCCCGCGACTAGCGGGAAAAGAGACCCAGTACTTC.

V is TRBV12-3 or TRBV12-4 and J is TRBJ1-6; 8 nucleotides match TRBD1. The CDR3 contains 13 residues. The V gene end was trimmed by 8 bases and the J gene end by 10 bases; junction bases not matched to a gene: 7. Here the CDR3 DNA reads TGTGCCAGCGACACAGGGGGAAGGTCACCCCTCCACTTT. The encoded protein is CASDTGGRSPLHF.

The V and J genes are TRBV7-6 and TRBJ1-4, with D possibly matching TRBD1 (6 bases). V gave up 1 base and J gave up 0 bases, with 9 bases separating them. Germline assignment: CDR1 SGHVS and CDR2 FNYEAQ. The CDR3 has 16 amino acids. DNA for the CDR3: TGTGCCAGCAGCTTAGATGGGGGCACAACTAATGAAAAACTGTTTTTT. This encodes CASSLDGGTTNEKLFF.

The rearrangement links TRBV5-1 to TRBJ2-1; D might be TRBD1 (6 bases). This CDR3 has 15 residues. Trimming took off 0 bases at V and 4 bases at J, with 11 bases between the two ends. Germline CDR1 is SGHRS and CDR2 is YFSETQ. CDR3: CASSLDGQTYNEQFF. Here the CDR3 DNA reads TGCGCCAGCAGCTTGGATGGACAGACGTACAATGAGCAGTTCTTC.

The CDR3 protein is CATSENGQGYGYTF. DNA for the CDR3: TGTGCCACCAGTGAAAACGGACAGGGCTATGGCTACACCTTC. This sequence joins TRBV24-1 and TRBJ1-2, with TRBD1 identical over 8 bases. CDR3 size: 14 residues. Germline CDR1 reads KGHDR; CDR2 reads SFDVKD. The trim removed 4 bases at V and 4 bases at J, leaving 4 bases unmatched.

This clone was observed once. The chain joins TRBV2 to TRBJ2-1; D might be TRBD2 (5 bases). CDR3 size: 10 residues. The V end was cut by 4 bases, the J end by 13 bases, with 8 bases between. CDR1 and CDR2 (germline): SNHLY, FYNNEI. DNA for the CDR3: TGTGCCAGCAGTGTAGAGGGCCAGTTCTTC. Translated: CASSVEGQFF. The variable domain in full, completed from reference TRBV2 and TRBJ2-1, reads EPEVTQTPSHQVTQMGQEVILRCVPISNHLYFYWYRQILGQKVEFLVSFYNNEISEKSEIFDDQFSVERPDGSNFTLKIRSTKLEDSAMYFCASSVEGQFFGPGTRLTVL.

The rearrangement links TRBV25-1 to TRBJ2-2; 7 nucleotides line up with TRBD2. This CDR3 has 14 residues. Looked up from germline, CDR1 is MGHDK and CDR2 is SYGVNS. The V segment lost 6 bases and the J segment 1 base; nucleotides outside the gene matches: 2. CDR3 nucleotides: TGTGCCAGCAGCGGGAGGATGAACACCGGGGAGCTGTTTTTT. Translation: CASSGRMNTGELFF.

V and J are TRBV4-1 and TRBJ2-5, with 12 positions matching TRBD2. The CDR3 is 18 amino acids. The trim removed 0 bases at V and 5 bases at J, leaving 10 bases unmatched. Germline assignment: CDR1 MGHRA and CDR2 YSYEKL. The CDR3: CASSQDLGLAGGQETQYF. Here the CDR3 DNA reads TGCGCCAGCAGCCAAGATCTTGGTCTAGCGGGAGGGCAGGAGACCCAGTACTTC.

The V and J genes are TRBV7-9 and TRBJ1-2; TRBD1 aligns across 7 bases. Trimming took 4 bases from V and 8 from J; bases not matched to a gene: 10. Germline V lookup: CDR1 SEHNR, CDR2 FQNEAQ (reference sequence). The CDR3 extends over 14 amino acids. The chain's CDR3 is CASSWRQGRTGYTF. Here the CDR3 DNA reads TGTGCCAGCAGCTGGAGACAGGGAAGGACGGGCTACACCTTC.

This clone turned up a few times. The gene calls are TRBV19 and TRBJ1-2, with 12 bases lining up with TRBD1. V gave up 5 bases and J gave up 8 bases; unmatched junction bases: 12. Germline values: CDR1 LNHDA, CDR2 SQIVND (reference sequence). This CDR3 has 16 residues. CDR3 protein: CASSLLSGQGARGYTF. CDR3 sequence (DNA): TGTGCCAGTAGTTTACTTTCGGGACAGGGGGCTCGGGGCTACACCTTC. The whole variable domain, remainder taken from reference TRBV19 and TRBJ1-2, is DGGITQSPKYLFRKEGQNVTLSCEQNLNHDAMYWYRQDPGQGLRLIYYSQIVNDFQKGDIAEGYSVSREKKESFPLTVTSAQKNPTAFYLCASSLLSGQGARGYTFGSGTRLTVV.

This clone showed up many times. The rearrangement joins TRBV5-1 to TRBJ2-7; 7 positions agree with TRBD1. This CDR3 is 14 amino acids long. Looked up from germline, CDR1 is SGHRS and CDR2 is YFSETQ. V lost 0 bases and J lost 5; bases outside the gene matches: 5. CDR3 coding DNA: TGCGCCAGCAGCTTGGGACAGGGCACCCACGAGCAGTACTTC. This sequence encodes CASSLGQGTHEQYF.

The gene calls are TRBV14 and TRBJ1-2; TRBD1 agrees at 9 bases. V lost 3 bases, J lost 8 bases, and 7 bases stayed unmatched. CDR1 is SGHDN, CDR2 FVKESK, per germline. This CDR3 has 14 residues. The CDR3 sequence is CASSQRGQGPGYTF. The CDR3, as DNA: TGTGCCAGCAGCCAGCGGGGACAGGGCCCCGGCTACACCTTC. Supplemented by reference TRBV14 and TRBJ1-2, the full variable domain reads EAGVTQFPSHSVIEKGQTVTLRCDPISGHDNLYWYRRVMGKEIKFLLHFVKESKQDESGMPNNRFLAERTGGTYSTLKVQPAELEDSGVYFCASSQRGQGPGYTFGSGTRLTVV.

The rearrangement uses TRBV15 and TRBJ2-6, with a tentative D call TRBD1 (6 bases). Looked up from germline, CDR1 is LNHNV and CDR2 is YYDKDF (reference sequence). The CDR3 contains 17 residues. Trimming left V 8 bases short and J 4 bases short, with 21 bases between. The chain's CDR3 is CATSGQMGRSGANVLTF. DNA of the CDR3: TGTGCCACCTCAGGACAGATGGGAAGGTCCGGGGCCAACGTCCTGACTTTC.

This chain connects TRBV11-2 to TRBJ1-1; TRBD1 matches 10 bases. Trimming took 5 bases from V and 4 from J; bases not matched to a gene: 10. Germline loops: CDR1 SGHAT, CDR2 FQNNGV. The CDR3 loop spans 16 amino acids. Here the CDR3 reads CASSEPGQGRGTEAFF. In nucleotides, the CDR3 is TGTGCCAGCAGCGAACCGGGACAGGGGAGGGGCACTGAAGCTTTCTTT.

This CDR3 is CATRSTGVGYEQYF. The CDR3 region has the DNA TGTGCCACCAGAAGTACAGGGGTAGGGTACGAGCAGTACTTC. This chain connects TRBV15 to TRBJ2-7, with 7 positions matching TRBD1. The CDR3 covers 14 residues. From germline, CDR1 is LNHNV and CDR2 YYDKDF (reference sequence). V shed 6 bases and J 4 bases; nucleotides not matched to a gene: 9.

This rearrangement joins TRBV7-9 to TRBJ2-7, with 9 positions matching TRBD1. Trimming removed 10 bases from V and 1 base from J; junction bases left unmatched: 14. The length of the CDR3 is 16 residues. CDR1 and CDR2 from the germline V gene are SEHNR and FQNEAQ (reference sequence). The CDR3 protein is CANRKYRDRESYEQYF. CDR3 in DNA: TGTGCCAACAGGAAATACCGGGACAGGGAATCCTACGAGCAGTACTTC.

V gene TRBV11-2 combines with J gene TRBJ2-5; D may be TRBD1 (8 bases). V lost 6 bases, J lost 4 bases, and 18 bases lay in between. Germline CDR1 SGHAT, CDR2 FQNNGV. This CDR3 spans 15 amino acids. In DNA form, the CDR3 reads TGTGCCAGCAGAGAGGCAGGGGGCGGGAGAGAGACCCAGTACTTC. Translated, it gives CASREAGGGRETQYF.

This sequence joins TRBV28 and TRBJ2-3; TRBD2 matches at 11 bases. The V gene end was trimmed by 5 bases and the J gene end by 3 bases; junction bases not matched to a gene: 7. Per germline, CDR1 MDHEN and CDR2 SYDVKM. This CDR3 is built from 16 residues. The DNA of the CDR3 is TGTGCCAGCAGTGCTCGACTAGCGGGACCTACAGATACGCAGTATTTT. This encodes CASSARLAGPTDTQYF.

The V call is TRBV11-2, the J call TRBJ2-7; D ambiguous. Germline V CDR1 and CDR2: SGHAT, FQNNGV. The V end lost 1 base, the J end lost 2 bases, and 6 bases lay between the germline ends. The CDR3 spans 13 residues. CDR3 nucleotide sequence: TGTGCCAGCAGCTTAGGAGGTCCCTACGAGCAGTACTTC. This gives the protein CASSLGGPYEQYF.

The V gene is TRBV29-1, the J gene TRBJ2-7; the D gene is possibly TRBD1 (6 bases). The germline V gene encodes CDR1 SQVTM and CDR2 ANQGSEA. This CDR3 is 12 amino acids long. V was clipped by 7 bases and J by 1 base, with 11 bases between them. The CDR3 DNA follows: TGCAGCGGCCGGGACACATCCTACGAGCAGTACTTC. Translating gives CSGRDTSYEQYF.

This CDR3 reads CASSYGHSGANVLTF. CDR3 coding DNA: TGTGCCAGCAGTTACGGACACTCTGGGGCCAACGTCCTGACTTTC. This chain links TRBV6-5 with TRBJ2-6, with D possibly TRBD1 on 5 matching bases. This CDR3 comprises 15 residues. The V end was cut by 2 bases, the J end by 0 bases, with 5 bases between. Germline V CDR1 and CDR2: MNHEY, SVGAGI.

The chain is built from TRBV5-1 and TRBJ2-3; 12 bases agree with TRBD2. In germline, CDR1 is SGHRS, CDR2 YFSETQ. The CDR3 has 16 residues. The junction had 7 bases not matched to a gene; V was cut back by 4 bases and J by 4 bases. The CDR3 DNA reads as TGCGCCAGCAGCGGGTCTAGCGGGAGGGCCGCAGATACGCAGTATTTT. Amino acids: CASSGSSGRAADTQYF.

V is TRBV11-2 and J is TRBJ2-1, with 8 bases fitting TRBD2. Losses at the gene ends were 4 bases for V and 12 bases for J; bases not matched to a gene: 5. The CDR3 loop spans 12 amino acids. Germline CDR1 is SGHAT and CDR2 is FQNNGV. This chain's CDR3 is CASSSTSERQFF. CDR3 bases: TGTGCCAGCAGCTCGACTAGCGAGCGGCAGTTCTTC. Full variable domain (missing parts from reference TRBV11-2 and TRBJ2-1): EAGVAQSPRYKIIEKRQSVAFWCNPISGHATLYWYQQILGQGPKLLIQFQNNGVVDDSQLPKDRFSAERLKGVDSTLKIQPAKLEDSAVYLCASSSTSERQFFGPGTRLTVL.

The chain is built from TRBV11-2 and TRBJ2-7, with 7 positions matching TRBD1. V shed 1 base, J shed 3 bases, and the junction held 6 bases outside the gene matches. The CDR3 is 15 amino acids. Germline V gives CDR1 SGHAT, CDR2 FQNNGV. In DNA, the CDR3 is TGTGCCAGCAGCTTAGGTGCGGACAGGTACTACGAGCAGTACTTC. Its translation: CASSLGADRYYEQYF.

This clone came up a few times. Different DNA sequences within this sample yield the same CDR3. The chain links TRBV7-8 to TRBJ2-7; TRBD2 agrees at 9 bases. Germline assignment: CDR1 SGHVS and CDR2 FQNEAQ. Losses at the gene ends were 1 base for V and 4 bases for J; bases not matched to a gene: 2. The CDR3 consists of 14 residues. CDR3 DNA sequence: TGTGCCAGCAGCTTAGGCGGGAGGGGTTACGAGCAGTACTTC. Translated: CASSLGGRGYEQYF.